This TCR beta chain was sequenced in a study of OX40 agonist ivuxolimab in advanced cancers. Study-wide findings and caveats: CD8+ T cells (on average) carried more expanded clones than CD4+ T cells. Both CD4+ and CD8+ T cell populations in blood had undergone clonal expansion by week 6 at 0.1 to 3.0 mg/kg.

Regarding this clone: Its cognate antigen is unknown.

Assay: immunoSEQ multiplex PCR; the TCRdb copy retains only in-frame clones and omits some. The sample yields 50,000 to 65,000 clones, roughly 89% seen once. Trimming left V 4 bases short and J 0 bases short, with 10 bases between. The germline CDR1 and CDR2 sequences are SGHRS and YFSETQ. The length of the CDR3 is 14 residues. The TCR sequence derives from an adult with an advanced solid tumor such as melanoma, head and neck, liver or kidney cancer. The input for sequencing was CD4+ or CD8+ T cells sorted from blood, taken in a trial of the OX40 agonist ivuxolimab. The chain combines TRBV5-1 with TRBJ1-2; TRBD1 is a possible D gene (5 bases). CDR3 DNA sequence: TGCGCCAGCAGCCGGGACGGAGCTAACTATGGCTACACCTTC. Translating gives CASSRDGANYGYTF.